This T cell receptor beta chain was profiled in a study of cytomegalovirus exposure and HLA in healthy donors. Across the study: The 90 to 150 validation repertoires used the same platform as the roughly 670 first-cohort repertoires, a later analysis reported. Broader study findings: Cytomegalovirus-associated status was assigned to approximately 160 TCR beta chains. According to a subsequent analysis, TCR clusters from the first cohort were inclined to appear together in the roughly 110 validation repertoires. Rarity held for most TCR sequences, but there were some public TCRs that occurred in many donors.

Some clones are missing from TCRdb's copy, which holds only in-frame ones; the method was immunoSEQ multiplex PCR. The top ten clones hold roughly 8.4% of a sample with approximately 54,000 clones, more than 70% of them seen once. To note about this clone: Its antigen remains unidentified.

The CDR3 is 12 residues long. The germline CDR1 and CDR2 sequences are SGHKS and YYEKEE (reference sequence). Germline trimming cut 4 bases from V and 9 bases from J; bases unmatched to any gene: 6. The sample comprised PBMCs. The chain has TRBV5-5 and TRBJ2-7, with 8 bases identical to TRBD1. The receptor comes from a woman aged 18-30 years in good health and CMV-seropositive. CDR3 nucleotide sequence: TGTGCCAGCAGCACTCAGGGGGCCGGGCAGTACTTC. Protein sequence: CASSTQGAGQYF.